The entry that follows covers one TCR beta chain sequence. What it binds is unknown. This specimen belongs to a study of T cells in narcolepsy. Points from the study as a whole: In some patient and control memory CD4+ samples, autoreactive clones were absent. Reportedly, autoreactive clonotypes were serially detected in patients' blood but not controls'. Same-patient CSF and blood CD4+ T cell clonotypes included HCRT-specific and TRIB2-specific autoreactive ones.

The V gene lost 4 bases and the J gene lost 1 base, with 14 bases spanning the gap. This CDR3 contains 16 residues. CDR1 is GTSNPN, CDR2 SVGIG, per germline (reference sequence). The table came from immunoSEQ multiplex PCR; TCRdb's copy has only in-frame clones and leaves some out. Among over 40,000 clones listed, 70% to 90% were seen once. This receptor was taken from a human donor with narcolepsy. Sequences were obtained from CD45RA- memory CD4+ T cells from PBMCs. The chain links TRBV30 to TRBJ2-6; D possibly corresponds to TRBD2 (5 bases). The chain's CDR3 is CAWINGVWSGANVLTF. The CDR3 DNA reads TGTGCCTGGATTAACGGGGTCTGGTCTGGGGCCAACGTCCTGACTTTC. Based on the CDR3 plus reference TRBV30 and TRBJ2-6, the full variable domain is SQTIHQWPATLVQPVGSPLSLECTVEGTSNPNLYWYRQAAGRGLQLLFYSVGIGQISSEVPQNLSASRPQDRQFILSSKKLLLSDSGFYLCAWINGVWSGANVLTFGAGSRLTVL.